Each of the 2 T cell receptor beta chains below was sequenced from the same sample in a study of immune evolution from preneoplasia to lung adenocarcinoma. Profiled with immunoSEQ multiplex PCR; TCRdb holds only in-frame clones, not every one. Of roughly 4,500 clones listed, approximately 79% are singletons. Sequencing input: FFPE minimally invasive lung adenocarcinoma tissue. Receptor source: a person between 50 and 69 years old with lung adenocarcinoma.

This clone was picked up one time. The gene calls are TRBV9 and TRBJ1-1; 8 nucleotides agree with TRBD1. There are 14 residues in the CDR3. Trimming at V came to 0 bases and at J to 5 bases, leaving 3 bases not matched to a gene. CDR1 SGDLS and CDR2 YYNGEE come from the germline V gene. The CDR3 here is CASSVGQGRTEAFF. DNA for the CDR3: TGTGCCAGCAGCGTAGGACAGGGGAGGACTGAAGCTTTCTTT.

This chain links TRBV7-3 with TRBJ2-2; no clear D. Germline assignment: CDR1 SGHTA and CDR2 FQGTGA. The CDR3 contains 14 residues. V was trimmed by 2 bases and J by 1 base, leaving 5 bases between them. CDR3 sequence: CASSLGRNTGELFF. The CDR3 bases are TGTGCCAGCAGCTTAGGACGGAACACCGGGGAGCTGTTTTTT. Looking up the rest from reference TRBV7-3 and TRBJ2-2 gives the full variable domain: GAGVSQTPSNKVTEKGKYVELRCDPISGHTALYWYRQSLGQGPEFLIYFQGTGAADDSGLPNDRFFAVRPEGSVSTLKIQRTERGDSAVYLCASSLGRNTGELFFGEGSRLTVL.